These 6 T cell receptor beta chains share one sample of origin, sequenced in a study of cytomegalovirus exposure and HLA in healthy donors. This PCR relied on a set of 60 Vbeta primers and 13 Jbeta primers. TCRdb keeps only in-frame clones here, not all; method: immunoSEQ multiplex PCR. This table holds about 110,000 clones, approximately 85% found once. Sample: PBMCs. These receptors originate from a man aged 50-59 years in good health and CMV-seronegative.

The rearrangement links TRBV7-2 to TRBJ2-5, with 12 bases lining up with TRBD2. J was trimmed by 2 bases and V by 4 bases; bases with no gene match: 11. There are 18 residues in the CDR3. Germline CDR1 SGHTA, CDR2 FQGNSA. The DNA for the CDR3 is TGTGCCAGCAGCTCCCGACTAGCGGGGGCCAGGTCTCAAGAGACCCAGTACTTC. Translation: CASSSRLAGARSQETQYF.

J is TRBJ1-1 and V is TRBV28; the D is unclear. Germline CDR1 is MDHEN and CDR2 is SYDVKM. V was pared by 8 bases and J by 0 bases, with 13 bases between. The CDR3 runs 14 residues. This CDR3 is CASGPVGVNTEAFF. In DNA form, the CDR3 reads TGTGCCAGCGGCCCAGTGGGAGTGAACACTGAAGCTTTCTTT.

The chain employs TRBV10-3 and TRBJ2-1; 7 bases fit TRBD2. The junction had 1 base not matched to a gene; V was cut back by 0 bases and J by 5 bases. The germline V gene encodes CDR1 ENHRY and CDR2 SYGVKD. The CDR3 contains 14 residues. CDR3 bases: TGTGCCATCAGTGAGTCGGGGGGGGACAATGAGCAGTTCTTC. Protein sequence: CAISESGGDNEQFF.

This clone was seen more than once but under ten times. For the CDR3, the DNA is TGTGCCAGCAGTGAGAGTTATAGCAATCAGCCCCAGCATTTT. Protein product: CASSESYSNQPQHF. The rearrangement joins TRBV27 to TRBJ1-5, with D unresolved. V lost 5 bases and J 0 bases, leaving 8 bases between the germline ends. This CDR3 contains 14 residues. The germline V gene encodes CDR1 MNHEY and CDR2 SMNVEV (reference sequence).

V usage is TRBV4-1 and J usage is TRBJ1-2, with D uncertain. The V gene lost 0 bases and the J gene lost 3 bases, with 20 bases spanning the gap. Germline lookup yields CDR1 MGHRA and CDR2 YSYEKL. The CDR3 spans 18 residues. The CDR3 reads CASSQETVGRLIDYGYTF. The CDR3 nucleotides are TGCGCCAGCAGCCAAGAGACGGTAGGGCGACTAATCGACTATGGCTACACCTTC.

The rearrangement links TRBV19 to TRBJ1-5; tentatively, D is TRBD1 (6 bases). The CDR3 contains 15 residues. V shed 3 bases and J shed 6 bases, with 15 bases lying between them. From germline, CDR1 is LNHDA and CDR2 SQIVND (reference sequence). In DNA form, the CDR3 reads TGTGCCAGTAGTATTGGGGTCCAGGGGCCTCAGCCCCAGCATTTT. Its protein product is CASSIGVQGPQPQHF.